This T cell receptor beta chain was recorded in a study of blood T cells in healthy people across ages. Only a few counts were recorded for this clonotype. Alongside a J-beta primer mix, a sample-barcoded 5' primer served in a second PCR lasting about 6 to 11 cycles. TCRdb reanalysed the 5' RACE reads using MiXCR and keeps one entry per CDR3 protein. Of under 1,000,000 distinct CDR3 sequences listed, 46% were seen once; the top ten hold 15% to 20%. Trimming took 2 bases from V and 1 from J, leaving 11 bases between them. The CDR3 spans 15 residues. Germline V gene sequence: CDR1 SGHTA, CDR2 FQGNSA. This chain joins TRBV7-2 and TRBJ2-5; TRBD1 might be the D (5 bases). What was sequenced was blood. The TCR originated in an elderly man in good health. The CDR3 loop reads CASSLTVGPQETQYF. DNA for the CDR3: TGTGCCAGCAGCTTAACGGTGGGGCCCCAAGAGACCCAGTACTTC.